The next 32 T cell receptor beta chains were all read from a single sample in a study of low-dose radiotherapy and immunotherapy resistance in tumors. TRAV- and TRBV-specific primers primed first-strand cDNA, covering alpha and beta chains. For amplifying TCRs, the PCR ran for about 19 cycles with Phusion, which was used together with a constant-region primer and the adapter on the V primers. TCRdb reanalysed the reads using MiXCR and keeps one entry per CDR3 protein. This sample has 6,000 to 6,500 distinct CDR3 sequences, with approximately 78% found just once. Receptors originate from a human donor with advanced metastatic prostate, ovarian, gallbladder or colorectal cancer (not recorded which). This table probably holds off-target reads from a library built for another chain.

The gene calls are TRBV6-4 and TRBJ2-1; TRBD2 aligns across 11 bases. The ends lost 3 bases at V and 10 bases at J; junction bases unmatched: 2. CDR3 length: 13 residues. From germline, CDR1 is MRHNA and CDR2 SNTAGT. The CDR3 nucleotides are TGTGCCAGCAGTGATCGGACTAGCGGGGAGCAGTTCTTC. It yields the protein CASSDRTSGEQFF.

This sequence joins TRBV5-1 and TRBJ2-3; a possible D gene is TRBD1 (7 bases). Trimming removed 2 bases at V and 11 bases at J, with 21 bases between. Germline V gene lookup returns CDR1 SGHRS and CDR2 YFSETQ. The CDR3 length is 15 residues. The CDR3 loop is CASSFTQGHRLGQYF. The CDR3 DNA sequence: TGCGCCAGCAGCTTTACACAGGGGCACCGACTAGGGCAGTATTTT.

The chain has TRBV28 and TRBJ2-7; 10 bases fit TRBD1. Germline-derived CDR1 and CDR2 are MDHEN and SYDVKM. This CDR3 spans 16 amino acids. J was trimmed by 2 bases and V by 5 bases; bases with no gene match: 9. The chain's CDR3 is CASSAPGQGVTYEQYF. The CDR3 DNA reads as TGTGCCAGCAGTGCACCTGGACAGGGGGTGACCTACGAGCAGTACTTC. Supplemented by reference TRBV28 and TRBJ2-7, the full variable domain reads DVKVTQSSRYLVKRTGEKVFLECVQDMDHENMFWYRQDPGLGLRLIYFSYDVKMKEKGDIPEGYSVSREKKERFSLILESASTNQTSMYLCASSAPGQGVTYEQYFGPGTRLTVT.

The chain recombines TRBV29-1 with TRBJ2-7, with unresolved D. The CDR3 is made up of 13 amino acids. Trimming left V 5 bases short and J 6 bases short, with 17 bases between. Looked up from germline, CDR1 is SQVTM and CDR2 is ANQGSEA. CDR3 region: CSVLGVYAREQYF. The DNA of the CDR3 is TGCAGCGTTCTGGGTGTCTATGCGCGCGAGCAGTACTTC.

The rearrangement links TRBV19 to TRBJ2-7; weak D call: TRBD1 (6 bases). CDR1 and CDR2 from the germline V gene are LNHDA and SQIVND (reference sequence). This CDR3 is built from 14 residues. V was cut by 7 bases and J by 0 bases, with 13 bases left in between. This CDR3 reads CASTPRDNSYEQYF. For the CDR3, the DNA is TGTGCCAGTACCCCCCGGGACAACTCCTACGAGCAGTACTTC.

The genes are TRBV20-1 and TRBJ2-3, with D uncertain. This CDR3 comprises 15 residues. Germline V gene lookup returns CDR1 DFQATT and CDR2 SNEGSKA (reference sequence). The V gene lost 4 bases and the J gene lost 4 bases, with 18 bases spanning the gap. The CDR3 loop reads CSATPGLRDADTQYF. The CDR3 nucleotides are TGCAGTGCTACGCCGGGTCTAAGAGACGCAGATACGCAGTATTTT.

CDR3 sequence reads: CATKALASGYGYTF. CDR3 sequence (DNA): TGTGCCACCAAGGCCTTGGCCAGTGGCTATGGCTACACCTTC. The chain joins TRBV24-1 to TRBJ1-2; D uncertain. The CDR3 loop spans 14 amino acids. Trimming took off 8 bases at V and 4 bases at J, with 16 bases between the two ends. CDR1 KGHDR and CDR2 SFDVKD come from the germline V gene.

V is TRBV20-1 and J is TRBJ2-7; D perhaps matches TRBD1 (5 bases). Germline V lookup: CDR1 DFQATT, CDR2 SNEGSKA (reference sequence). This CDR3 region has 12 residues. V dropped 2 bases and J dropped 2 bases, with 7 bases sitting between them. CDR3 residues: CSARSGTYEQYF. For the CDR3, the DNA is TGCAGTGCTAGATCAGGGACCTACGAGCAGTACTTC.

V and J are TRBV10-3 and TRBJ1-6; D unclear. CDR1 ENHRY and CDR2 SYGVKD come from the germline V gene. V shed 0 bases and J shed 5 bases, with 11 bases lying between them. The CDR3 length is 16 residues. CDR3 nucleotides: TGTGCCATCAGTGAGTCTGGACGTGGGAATAATTCACCCCTCCACTTT. It encodes CAISESGRGNNSPLHF.

V gene TRBV12-3 or TRBV12-4 combines with J gene TRBJ2-2; the D gene is possibly TRBD1 (5 bases). The CDR3 is 15 amino acids. V lost 2 bases and J lost 4, with 11 bases in between. In DNA form, the CDR3 reads TGTGCCAGCAGTTTAAATCAGGGCGGCACCGGGGAGCTGTTTTTT. This gives the protein CASSLNQGGTGELFF.

CDR3 nucleotides: TGTGCCAGCAGTGAAGCGGTAGCGGGAGGCACAGATACGCAGTATTTT. Its protein product is CASSEAVAGGTDTQYF. The gene calls are TRBV6-1 and TRBJ2-3, with 9 bases identical to TRBD2. CDR3 size: 16 residues. Germline lookup yields CDR1 MNHNS and CDR2 SASEGT. The J segment lost 1 base and the V segment lost 0 bases, leaving 2 bases of the junction unmatched.

This clonotype was counted once. The V call is TRBV27, the J call TRBJ2-3; a weak D match, TRBD1 (6 bases). The CDR3 is made up of 17 amino acids. In germline, CDR1 is MNHEY, CDR2 SMNVEV (reference sequence). V gave up 5 bases and J gave up 0 bases, with 18 bases separating them. In nucleotides, the CDR3 is TGTGCCAGCAGTATCCGACAGGTCGGATCCAGCACAGATACGCAGTATTTT. Residues: CASSIRQVGSSTDTQYF.

Only one count was recorded for this clonotype. The V gene is TRBV28, the J gene TRBJ2-1; D gene unclear. The CDR3 has 13 residues. Germline CDR1 and CDR2: MDHEN and SYDVKM. V was pared by 5 bases and J by 7 bases, with 12 bases between. DNA of the CDR3: TGTGCCAGCAGTCGGAACAGCCTAAATGAGCAGTTCTTC. Translation: CASSRNSLNEQFF.

The chain carries TRBV2 and TRBJ1-5, with D unresolved. CDR1 and CDR2 from the germline V gene are SNHLY and FYNNEI. V lost 1 base and J lost 6, with 13 bases in between. This CDR3 is 15 amino acids long. CDR3 DNA: TGTGCCAGCAGTGAAGTGGCGGCAGCTTCTCAGCCCCAGCATTTT. Encoded protein: CASSEVAAASQPQHF.

J is TRBJ2-7 and V is TRBV5-6; either TRBD1 or TRBD2 may fit D (5 bases each). V was trimmed by 4 bases and J by 7 bases, leaving 21 bases between them. The V gene's germline CDR1 is SGHDT and CDR2 YYEEEE. The CDR3 is 15 amino acids. The CDR3 protein is CASSLGLLRGIEQYF. DNA of the CDR3: TGTGCCAGCAGCCTCGGGTTGTTGAGGGGTATAGAGCAGTACTTC.

V is TRBV4-3 and J is TRBJ2-7, with TRBD2 matching over 13 bases. The CDR3 runs to 17 residues. Per the germline V gene, CDR1 is LGHNA and CDR2 is YSLEER. V gave up 4 bases and J gave up 0 bases; unmatched junction bases: 6. The CDR3 sequence is CASSPSGTSGVSYEQYF. CDR3 sequence (DNA): TGCGCCAGCAGCCCCTCCGGGACTAGCGGGGTCTCCTACGAGCAGTACTTC.

This chain uses TRBV7-9 with TRBJ2-2; D is perhaps TRBD1 or TRBD2 (5 bases each). The length of the CDR3 is 13 residues. The germline V gene has CDR1 SEHNR and CDR2 FQNEAQ (reference sequence). With 7 bases removed from V and 5 bases from J, the gap between germline ends came to 11 bases. CDR3 region: CASISGSTGELFF. CDR3 sequence (DNA): TGTGCCAGCATCTCAGGGAGTACCGGGGAGCTGTTTTTT.

This chain joins TRBV2 and TRBJ2-5, with D unresolved. The CDR3 runs to 13 residues. The V end lost 7 bases, the J end lost 2 bases, and 11 bases lay between the germline ends. Germline lookup yields CDR1 SNHLY and CDR2 FYNNEI. CDR3 region: CASTQTVQETQYF. In DNA, the CDR3 is TGTGCCAGCACCCAAACTGTACAAGAGACCCAGTACTTC.

This clonotype appeared once. This chain connects TRBV20-1 to TRBJ1-6, with D perhaps TRBD1 (5 bases). CDR3 length: 13 amino acids. Germline CDR1 and CDR2: DFQATT and SNEGSKA (reference sequence). V lost 3 bases and J lost 11, with 14 bases in between. CDR3 sequence reads: CSARGTPGAPLHF. In nucleotides, the CDR3 is TGCAGTGCTAGGGGGACGCCAGGAGCACCCCTCCACTTT.

This clonotype came up once. The CDR3 region has the DNA TGTGCCAGCAGCTTACCCAGGCGACTAGCGGGGGTCCCGTACCAAGAGACCCAGTACTTC. Residues: CASSLPRRLAGVPYQETQYF. The V and J genes are TRBV11-2 and TRBJ2-5; 12 bases line up with TRBD2. This CDR3 has 20 residues. Germline-derived CDR1 and CDR2 are SGHAT and FQNNGV. J gave up 0 bases and V 2 bases, and 13 bases lay outside the gene matches.

V usage is TRBV6-8 and J usage is TRBJ1-1; a possible D gene is TRBD1 (5 bases). This CDR3 has 13 amino acids. The V end was cut by 6 bases, the J end by 4 bases, with 12 bases between. Germline CDR1 reads MNHGY; CDR2 reads SAAAGT. The CDR3, as DNA: TGTGCCAGCAGCCCAGACAGATCCACTGAAGCTTTCTTT. This codes for CASSPDRSTEAFF.

This chain uses TRBV28 with TRBJ2-6, with 10 bases lining up with TRBD1. The CDR3 extends over 17 amino acids. J was trimmed by 1 base and V by 5 bases; bases with no gene match: 5. Germline assignment: CDR1 MDHEN and CDR2 SYDVKM. The CDR3 bases are TGTGCCAGCAGTCGACAGGGGGCTCGTTCTGGGGCCAACGTCCTGACTTTC. As protein: CASSRQGARSGANVLTF.

This sequence joins TRBV24-1 and TRBJ2-3; D not certain. The CDR3 has 14 residues. V was clipped by 5 bases and J by 0 bases, with 8 bases between them. The V gene's germline CDR1 is KGHDR and CDR2 SFDVKD. CDR3 sequence (DNA): TGTGCCACCAGTGCCAGGAGAAGCACAGATACGCAGTATTTT. This gives the protein CATSARRSTDTQYF.

This clonotype was detected once. The CDR3 DNA reads TGTGCCAGTAGTATCGGGAGGAGCACAGATACGCAGTATTTT. Translation gives CASSIGRSTDTQYF. V is TRBV19 and J is TRBJ2-3; the match to TRBD2 covers 7 bases. With V trimmed by 3 bases and J by 0 bases, 0 bases remained unmatched. The CDR3 has 14 amino acids. Germline V lookup: CDR1 LNHDA, CDR2 SQIVND (reference sequence). The whole variable domain, remainder taken from reference TRBV19 and TRBJ2-3, is DGGITQSPKYLFRKEGQNVTLSCEQNLNHDAMYWYRQDPGQGLRLIYYSQIVNDFQKGDIAEGYSVSREKKESFPLTVTSAQKNPTAFYLCASSIGRSTDTQYFGPGTRLTVL.

CDR3 amino acids: CSARDGGLAGVAEQFF. The CDR3 region has the DNA TGCAGTGCTAGAGACGGTGGACTAGCGGGAGTCGCTGAGCAGTTCTTC. V is TRBV20-1 and J is TRBJ2-1; 13 bases fit TRBD2. Germline V gene lookup returns CDR1 DFQATT and CDR2 SNEGSKA (reference sequence). V was pared by 0 bases and J by 9 bases, with 8 bases of the junction left unmatched. The CDR3 totals 16 residues.

The rearrangement links TRBV13 to TRBJ2-6; D unclear. The length of the CDR3 is 16 residues. Germline V gene lookup returns CDR1 PRHDT and CDR2 FYEKMQ (reference sequence). V was pared by 3 bases and J by 0 bases, with 9 bases between. DNA of the CDR3: TGTGCCAGCAGCTTCTGGCAGAGCTCTGGGGCCAACGTCCTGACTTTC. Encoded protein: CASSFWQSSGANVLTF.

The rearrangement uses TRBV20-1 and TRBJ2-3; D is unclear. V was pared by 0 bases and J by 2 bases, with 15 bases between. This CDR3 has 16 amino acids. Germline lookup yields CDR1 DFQATT and CDR2 SNEGSKA (reference sequence). Written as DNA, the CDR3 is TGCAGTGCTAGAGATGATTTGGGCAGCCTCACAGATACGCAGTATTTT. This codes for CSARDDLGSLTDTQYF.

The rearrangement uses TRBV4-1 and TRBJ2-4; D call uncertain. The CDR3 loop spans 15 amino acids. V was trimmed by 5 bases and J by 1 base, leaving 12 bases between them. Germline CDR1 is MGHRA and CDR2 is YSYEKL. The CDR3 loop reads CASSEASRAKNIQYF. The CDR3 DNA reads TGCGCCAGCAGCGAGGCTTCTCGTGCCAAAAACATTCAGTACTTC.

The rearrangement links TRBV7-6 to TRBJ1-1, with D maybe TRBD1 (5 bases). Germline V CDR1 and CDR2: SGHVS, FNYEAQ. Deletions cut 1 base from V and 4 bases from J, with 13 bases between. The CDR3 covers 15 residues. The CDR3 reads CASSLGAGLGTEAFF. DNA of the CDR3: TGTGCCAGCAGCTTAGGGGCGGGGCTGGGCACTGAAGCTTTCTTT.

The chain uses TRBV7-2 and TRBJ2-3; maybe TRBD2 (7 bases). V was clipped by 5 bases and J by 5 bases, with 17 bases between them. Germline CDR1 and CDR2: SGHTA and FQGNSA. This CDR3 comprises 15 residues. CDR3 protein: CASSIRRGAVDTQYF. The CDR3 bases are TGTGCCAGCAGCATCCGACGGGGGGCTGTAGATACGCAGTATTTT. The variable domain in full, completed from reference TRBV7-2 and TRBJ2-3, reads GAGVSQSPSNKVTEKGKDVELRCDPISGHTALYWYRQSLGQGLEFLIYFQGNSAPDKSGLPSDRFSAERTGGSVSTLTIQRTQQEDSAVYLCASSIRRGAVDTQYFGPGTRLTVL.

This clonotype was observed once. The chain employs TRBV6-5 and TRBJ2-7; D is possibly TRBD1 (5 bases). V was clipped by 5 bases and J by 0 bases, with 14 bases between them. The CDR3 is 15 amino acids. Germline CDR1 reads MNHEY; CDR2 reads SVGAGI. The CDR3 region is CASSEGQGSSYEQYF. The CDR3 bases are TGTGCCAGCAGTGAAGGTCAGGGCAGCTCCTACGAGCAGTACTTC.

The chain recombines TRBV28 with TRBJ2-5, with 9 bases aligning to TRBD2. The CDR3 totals 17 residues. The V gene end was trimmed by 7 bases and the J gene end by 5 bases; junction bases not matched to a gene: 17. Germline V gene lookup returns CDR1 MDHEN and CDR2 SYDVKM. The CDR3 loop reads CASTSPLSSGARETQYF. Written as DNA, the CDR3 is TGTGCCAGCACTTCCCCCCTCTCTAGCGGGGCACGTGAGACCCAGTACTTC.